These 5 T cell receptor beta chains were all obtained from the same sample, sequenced in a study of blood T cell repertoires in COVID-19. This table comes from immunoSEQ multiplex PCR, and its TCRdb copy is limited to in-frame clones, with some not included. The sample consists of about 120,000 clones, 79% of them appearing once. Source material: peripheral blood. Every receptor here comes from a woman aged 80 or over with acute or convalescent COVID-19.

The J gene is TRBJ1-3, the V gene TRBV5-1, with TRBD1 as a possible D gene (5 bases). Trimming left V 2 bases short and J 0 bases short, with 12 bases between. Germline lookup yields CDR1 SGHRS and CDR2 YFSETQ. The CDR3 spans 16 residues. The CDR3 region is CASSLGDPSSGNTIYF. CDR3 coding DNA: TGCGCCAGCAGCTTAGGGGATCCCAGCTCTGGAAACACCATATATTTT.

This rearrangement joins TRBV9 to TRBJ1-1; D uncertain. Trimming shortened V by 4 bases and J by 3 bases, and 13 bases separated the two germline ends. Germline CDR1 is SGDLS and CDR2 is YYNGEE. This CDR3 is 14 amino acids long. The DNA of the CDR3 is TGTGCCAGCAGCTCCGGAGACGCCTACACTGAAGCTTTCTTT. Its translation: CASSSGDAYTEAFF.

The chain is built from TRBV24-1 and TRBJ2-5, with a possible D match to TRBD1 (6 bases). This CDR3 has 15 amino acids. Germline CDR1 reads KGHDR; CDR2 reads SFDVKD. V lost 1 base to trimming and J lost 3 bases, with 11 bases between them. In DNA, the CDR3 is TGTGCCACCAGTGATTTAGGGCAGGGGAAAGAGACCCAGTACTTC. Residues: CATSDLGQGKETQYF.

The chain is built from TRBV4-2 and TRBJ1-5, with 7 bases identical to TRBD1. The germline gives CDR1 LGHNA, CDR2 YNFKEQ. The CDR3 is made up of 15 amino acids. V lost 0 bases and J lost 6; bases outside the gene matches: 5. The CDR3 loop reads CASSQDPTGTQPQHF. Written as DNA, the CDR3 is TGTGCCAGCAGCCAAGATCCGACAGGGACTCAGCCCCAGCATTTT.

This chain joins TRBV5-8 and TRBJ2-7, with 11 bases lining up with TRBD2. CDR1 and CDR2 (germline): SGHTS, YDEGEE. The CDR3 loop spans 15 amino acids. After removal of 3 bases from V and 3 bases from J, the junction contained 5 bases not matched to a gene. The CDR3 loop is CASSSAGTSGYEQYF. CDR3 coding DNA: TGTGCCAGCAGCTCGGCCGGGACTAGCGGCTACGAGCAGTACTTC.